This TCR beta chain was obtained from a study of shared clonotypes between healthy human individuals. Study summary: Per donor, three plates held CD4 naive cells, three held CD4 memory, two held CD8 naive and one held CD8 memory.

About this clone itself: This sequence may be a read error, since a much larger clone differs from it by one base.

It was about 180 ng DNA, approximately 28,000 T cell genomes, that sorted-subset replicate PCRs used. Clones were sequenced by immunoSEQ multiplex PCR, and TCRdb holds only the in-frame ones, with some missing. The table shows about 660,000 clones, with approximately 74% occurring only once. The CDR3 is made up of 15 amino acids. After removal of 3 bases from V and 0 bases from J, the junction contained 2 bases not matched to a gene. CDR1 and CDR2 (germline): SGHTS, YDEGEE. The chain employs TRBV5-8 and TRBJ1-4, with TRBD1 matching 7 bases. Specimen: memory CD4+ T cells sorted from blood. Subset defined: CD45RA-negative fraction. This receptor was obtained from a young woman in good health. CDR3 region: CASSWGTATNEKLFF. CDR3 bases: TGTGCCAGCAGCTGGGGGACAGCAACTAATGAAAAACTGTTTTTT.